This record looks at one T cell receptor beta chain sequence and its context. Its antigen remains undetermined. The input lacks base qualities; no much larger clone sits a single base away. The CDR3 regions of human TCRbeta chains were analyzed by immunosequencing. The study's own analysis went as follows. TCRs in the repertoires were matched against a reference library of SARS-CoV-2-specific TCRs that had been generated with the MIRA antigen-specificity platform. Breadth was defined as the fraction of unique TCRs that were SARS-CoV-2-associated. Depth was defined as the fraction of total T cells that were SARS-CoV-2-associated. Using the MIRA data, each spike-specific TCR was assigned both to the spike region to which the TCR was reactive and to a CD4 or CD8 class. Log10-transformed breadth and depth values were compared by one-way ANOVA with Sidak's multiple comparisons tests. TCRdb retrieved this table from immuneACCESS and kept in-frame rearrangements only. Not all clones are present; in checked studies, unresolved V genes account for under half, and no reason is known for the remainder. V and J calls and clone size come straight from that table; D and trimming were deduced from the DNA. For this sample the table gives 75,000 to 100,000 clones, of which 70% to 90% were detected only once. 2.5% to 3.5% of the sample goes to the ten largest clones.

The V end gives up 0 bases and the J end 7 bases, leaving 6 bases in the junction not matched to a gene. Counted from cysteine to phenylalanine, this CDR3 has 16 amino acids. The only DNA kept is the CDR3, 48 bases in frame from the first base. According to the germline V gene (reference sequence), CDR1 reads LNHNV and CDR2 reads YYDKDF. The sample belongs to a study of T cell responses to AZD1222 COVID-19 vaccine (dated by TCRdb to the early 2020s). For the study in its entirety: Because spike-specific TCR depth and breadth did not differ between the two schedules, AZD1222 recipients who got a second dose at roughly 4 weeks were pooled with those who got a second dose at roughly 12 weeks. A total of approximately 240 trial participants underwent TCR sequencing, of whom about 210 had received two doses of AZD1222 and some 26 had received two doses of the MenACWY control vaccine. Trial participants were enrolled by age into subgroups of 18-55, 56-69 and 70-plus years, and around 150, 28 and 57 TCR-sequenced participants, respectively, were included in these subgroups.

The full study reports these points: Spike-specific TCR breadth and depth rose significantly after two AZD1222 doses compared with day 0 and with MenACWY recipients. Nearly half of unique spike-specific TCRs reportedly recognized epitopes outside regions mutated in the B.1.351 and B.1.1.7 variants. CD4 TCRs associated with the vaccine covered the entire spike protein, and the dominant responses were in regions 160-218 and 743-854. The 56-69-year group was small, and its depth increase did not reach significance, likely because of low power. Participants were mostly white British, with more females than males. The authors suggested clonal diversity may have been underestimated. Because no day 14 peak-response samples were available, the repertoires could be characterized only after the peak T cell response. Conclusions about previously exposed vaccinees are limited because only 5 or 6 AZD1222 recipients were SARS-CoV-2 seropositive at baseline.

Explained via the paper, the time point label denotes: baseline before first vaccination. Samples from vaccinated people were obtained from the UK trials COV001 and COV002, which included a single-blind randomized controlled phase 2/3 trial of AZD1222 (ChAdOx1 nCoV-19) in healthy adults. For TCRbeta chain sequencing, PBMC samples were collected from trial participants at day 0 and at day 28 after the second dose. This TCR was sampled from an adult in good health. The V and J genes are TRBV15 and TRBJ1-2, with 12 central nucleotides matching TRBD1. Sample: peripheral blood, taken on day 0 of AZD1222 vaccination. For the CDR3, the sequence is CATSRDPGTGGSGYTF. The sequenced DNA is TGTGCCACCAGCAGAGATCCGGGGACAGGGGGCTCTGGCTACACCTTC.